The rows below give T cell receptor beta chains drawn from one sample of a study of response to subunit inactivated influenza vaccine. One entry per CDR3 protein, called by TCRdb with MiXCR from the RT-PCR reads. The data show around 650,000 distinct CDR3 sequences, about 15% seen once. This specimen was PBMCs from blood, taken roughly 13 days after vaccination. These receptors came from a man aged 45-65 years who received an inactivated influenza vaccine. The conserved cysteine and the conserved F or W are not part of the CDR3 here.

j_call,v_call,cdr3_length,cdr3_aa
TRBJ2-6,TRBV12-3/TRBV12-4,14,ASSLFFRTGANVLT
TRBJ1-1,TRBV20-1,11,SASDRSNTEAF
TRBJ2-7,TRBV7-2,9,ATVRLYEQY
TRBJ2-1,TRBV12-3/TRBV12-4,12,ASTTTSPYGEQF
TRBJ2-1,TRBV12-3/TRBV12-4,12,ASSPRSNYNEQF
TRBJ2-7,TRBV11-3,11,ASSLGSVGEQY
TRBJ1-1,TRBV2,12,AGRKQGVNTEAF
TRBJ2-7,TRBV6-5,14,ASSYSWTRETYEQY
TRBJ2-3,TRBV10-3,14,AISPGLAASTDTQY
TRBJ2-4,TRBV14,13,ASSQSGLAKNIQY
TRBJ2-4,TRBV7-9,11,ASSRVAENIQY
TRBJ1-4,TRBV11-2,13,ASRSRQGYSGKLF
TRBJ2-1,TRBV12-3/TRBV12-4,10,ASSISGSEQF